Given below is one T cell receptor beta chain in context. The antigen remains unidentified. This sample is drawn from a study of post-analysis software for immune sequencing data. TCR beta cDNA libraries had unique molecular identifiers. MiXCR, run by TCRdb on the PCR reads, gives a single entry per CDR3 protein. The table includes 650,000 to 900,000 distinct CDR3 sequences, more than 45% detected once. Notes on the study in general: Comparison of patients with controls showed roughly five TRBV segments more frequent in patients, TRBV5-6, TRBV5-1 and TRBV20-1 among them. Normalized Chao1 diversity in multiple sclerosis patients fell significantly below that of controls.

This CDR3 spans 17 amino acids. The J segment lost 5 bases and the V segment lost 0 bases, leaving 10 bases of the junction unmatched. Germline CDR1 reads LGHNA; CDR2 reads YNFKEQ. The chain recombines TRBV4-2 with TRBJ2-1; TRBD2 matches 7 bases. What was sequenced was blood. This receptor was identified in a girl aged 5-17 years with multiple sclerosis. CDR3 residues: CASSQDLSRGRDNEQFF. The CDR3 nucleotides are TGTGCCAGCAGCCAAGATTTATCGCGGGGGAGGGACAATGAGCAGTTCTTC.